The clone carrying this TCR beta chain was seen many times. Its antigen is still unknown. The data were taken from a study of blood T cells in healthy people across ages. It was with a sample-barcoded 5' primer and a J-beta primer mix that a second PCR of roughly 7 to 12 cycles was run. The template-switch adaptor, which had 12 random nucleotides, put a tag on each cDNA molecule. Each CDR3 protein is one row after TCRdb ran MiXCR on the 5' RACE reads. The sample holds approximately 850,000 distinct CDR3 sequences, approximately 44% seen once. This CDR3 has 14 residues. Germline assignment: CDR1 MDHEN and CDR2 SYDVKM. The V gene end was trimmed by 2 bases and the J gene end by 4 bases; junction bases not matched to a gene: 5. Study-wide results and caveats: It was held that the diversity estimates obtained from one million T cells were underestimates. Strongly correlated with naive T cell percentage was TCR beta diversity.

No fewer than 7 million PBMCs went into each sample. This TCR was sampled from a man aged 60 to 75 in good health. The sample consisted of blood. The J gene is TRBJ2-7, the V gene TRBV28; TRBD2 matches at 7 bases. The CDR3 nucleotides are TGTGCCAGCAGTTTAGGGACTACAACATACGAGCAGTACTTC. Translating gives CASSLGTTTYEQYF. Full variable domain (rest looked up from reference TRBV28 and TRBJ2-7): DVKVTQSSRYLVKRTGEKVFLECVQDMDHENMFWYRQDPGLGLRLIYFSYDVKMKEKGDIPEGYSVSREKKERFSLILESASTNQTSMYLCASSLGTTTYEQYFGPGTRLTVT.